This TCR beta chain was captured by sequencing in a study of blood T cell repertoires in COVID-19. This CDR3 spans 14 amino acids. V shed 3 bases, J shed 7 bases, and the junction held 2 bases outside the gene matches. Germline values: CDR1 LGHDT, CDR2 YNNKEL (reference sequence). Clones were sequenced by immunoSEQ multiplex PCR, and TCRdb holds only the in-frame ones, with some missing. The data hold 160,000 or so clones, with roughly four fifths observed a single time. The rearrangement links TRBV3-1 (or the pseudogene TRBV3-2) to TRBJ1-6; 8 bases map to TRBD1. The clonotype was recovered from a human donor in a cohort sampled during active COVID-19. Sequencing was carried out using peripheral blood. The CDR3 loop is CASSQRTGNSPLHF. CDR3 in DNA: TGTGCCAGCAGCCAGCGGACAGGGAATTCACCCCTCCACTTT.